This TCR beta chain comes out of a study of CD8 T cells in Susac syndrome. Random hexamers were used to reverse transcribe the RNA input (about 0.5 to 1 ug). A single record per CDR3 protein comes from TCRdb applying MiXCR to the immunoSEQ multiplex PCR reads. The sample carries 45,000 to 55,000 distinct CDR3 sequences, roughly 93% recorded once. CD8+ and CD4+ blood T cells underwent TCR beta sequencing. The CD8+ and CD4+ T cells were negatively isolated, with the TEMRA cells enriched by FACS. The CDR3 length is 16 residues. The V and J ends lost 5 bases and 2 bases respectively, with 18 bases between them. Germline CDR1 reads PRHDT; CDR2 reads FYEKMQ (reference sequence).

Sequenced sample: CD8+ T cells from PBMCs. The sequence was collected from a human donor in good health. The rearrangement uses TRBV13 and TRBJ1-2; maybe TRBD1 (5 bases). The CDR3 spells CASSLPHPGRNYGYTF. In nucleotides, the CDR3 is TGTGCCAGCAGCCTTCCACACCCGGGACGGAACTATGGCTACACCTTC.